This is a list of T cell receptor beta chains from one sample in a study of blood T cells in healthy people across ages. MiXCR, applied by TCRdb to the 5' RACE reads, yields one record per CDR3 protein. This table holds about 900,000 distinct CDR3 sequences, roughly 48% found once. Sequencing used blood. These receptor sequences come from a man aged 30 to 39 in good health. Both conserved end residues are part of each CDR3. D genes are given only for firm matches. Where a row states a size, it is once, few, many or the class of an expanded clone; other rows omit it.

j_gene | d_gene | v_gene | abundance | CDR3aa | CDR3nt
TRBJ2-1 | - | TRBV6-1 | - | CASTRIPRGVGEQFF | TGTGCCAGCACCCGAATCCCCAGGGGAGTGGGTGAGCAGTTCTTC
TRBJ1-1 | - | TRBV29-1 | - | CSVSMTGNTEAFF | TGCAGCGTTTCTATGACAGGGAACACTGAAGCTTTCTTT
TRBJ1-2 | - | TRBV20-1 | - | CSASQESNYGYTF | TGCAGTGCCTCGCAGGAATCTAACTATGGCTACACCTTC
TRBJ2-1 | TRBD2 | TRBV5-1 | few | CASSFGTNTNNEQFF | TGCGCCAGCAGCTTTGGGACTAACACGAACAATGAGCAGTTCTTC
TRBJ2-5 | - | TRBV3-1 | - | CASSLDRAVYNEQYF | TGTGCCAGCAGCCTGGACCGGGCCGTTTACAATGAGCAGTACTTC
TRBJ2-1 | - | TRBV6-5 | - | CASSPMGDPYNEQFF | TGTGCCAGCAGCCCTATGGGGGATCCCTACAATGAGCAGTTCTTC
TRBJ2-3 | TRBD1 | TRBV6-5 | - | CASNPTGQGGTDTQYF | TGTGCCAGCAACCCAACGGGACAGGGAGGGACAGATACGCAGTATTTT
TRBJ2-1 | TRBD1 | TRBV7-2 | - | CASSLGPGQINEQFF | TGTGCCAGCAGCTTAGGGCCGGGACAGATCAATGAGCAGTTCTTC
TRBJ2-1 | - | TRBV9 | few | CASSVSAQSYNEQFF | TGTGCCAGCAGCGTTAGCGCGCAATCCTACAATGAGCAGTTCTTC
TRBJ2-1 | - | TRBV3-1 | few | CASSQEAGNYNEQFF | TGTGCCAGCAGCCAAGAGGCAGGGAACTACAATGAGCAGTTCTTC
TRBJ2-4 | TRBD1 | TRBV20-1 | many | CSARPWDRGAKNIQYF | TGCAGTGCTAGACCGTGGGACAGGGGAGCCAAAAACATTCAGTACTTC
TRBJ2-5 | - | TRBV6-2/TRBV6-3 | - | CASSDSNSETQYF | TGTGCCAGCAGTGACTCAAACAGCGAGACCCAGTACTTC
TRBJ2-1 | TRBD2 | TRBV18 | - | CASSPGTSGLEQFF | TGTGCCAGCTCACCAGGGACTAGCGGCCTTGAGCAGTTCTTC
TRBJ2-3 | - | TRBV29-1 | - | CSVARNTDTQYF | TGCAGCGTTGCCAGAAACACAGATACGCAGTATTTT
TRBJ2-7 | - | TRBV5-1 | - | CASSLRDLGDEQYF | TGCGCCAGCAGCTTGAGGGACCTAGGGGACGAGCAGTACTTC
TRBJ2-1 | - | TRBV29-1 | - | CSVVFRAYNEQFF | TGCAGCGTTGTATTTCGGGCCTACAATGAGCAGTTCTTC
TRBJ1-6 | - | TRBV20-1 | - | CSARKQEISPLHF | TGCAGTGCTAGAAAACAGGAGATATCACCCCTCCACTTT
TRBJ1-6 | - | TRBV9 | once | CASSVEGMGSPLHF | TGTGCCAGCAGCGTAGAGGGGATGGGGTCACCCCTCCACTTT
TRBJ2-3 | TRBD2 | TRBV4-2 | - | CASSQSAGGHSDTQYF | TGTGCCAGCAGCCAATCAGCGGGGGGGCACTCAGATACGCAGTATTTT
TRBJ2-7 | - | TRBV24-1 | - | CATSDPFRGGEQYF | TGTGCCACCAGTGATCCCTTCAGGGGAGGCGAGCAGTACTTC
TRBJ1-2 | - | TRBV10-3 | - | CAISESQGSYGYTF | TGTGCCATCAGTGAGTCCCAGGGAAGCTATGGCTACACCTTC
TRBJ2-5 | - | TRBV29-1 | - | CSGTLSGETQYF | TGCAGCGGGACACTCTCTGGAGAGACCCAGTACTTC
TRBJ2-7 | TRBD1 | TRBV27 | - | CASRGLVGDSPYNEQYF | TGTGCCAGCAGGGGCTTAGTAGGGGACAGCCCCTACAATGAGCAGTACTTC
TRBJ2-1 | TRBD1 | TRBV7-9 | few | CASSSPRLLRGSYNEQFF | TGTGCCAGCAGCTCCCCCCGTCTTCTCAGGGGGTCCTACAATGAGCAGTTCTTC
TRBJ2-7 | TRBD1 | TRBV18 | - | CASSPQQGSSYEQYF | TGTGCCAGCTCACCCCAACAGGGGAGCTCCTACGAGCAGTACTTC
TRBJ2-1 | - | TRBV20-1 | once | CSARVKGSNNEQFF | TGCAGTGCTAGGGTCAAGGGTTCTAACAATGAGCAGTTCTTC
TRBJ2-7 | TRBD2 | TRBV27 | many | CASSRGGGLYEQYF | TGTGCCAGCAGTCGCGGCGGGGGTTTGTACGAGCAGTACTTC
TRBJ2-1 | - | TRBV20-1 | many | CSARDIGGGPYNEQFF | TGCAGTGCTAGAGATATTGGAGGGGGCCCCTACAATGAGCAGTTCTTC
TRBJ2-3 | - | TRBV5-4 | few | CASSFDASDTQYF | TGTGCCAGCAGCTTTGATGCGTCAGATACGCAGTATTTT
TRBJ1-5 | - | TRBV20-1 | - | CSAYRVSAQHF | TGCAGTGCTTACAGGGTATCGGCCCAGCATTTT
TRBJ2-5 | - | TRBV12-3/TRBV12-4 | few | CASSPDNGLDQYF | TGTGCCAGCAGTCCCGACAATGGGCTCGACCAGTACTTC
TRBJ2-1 | TRBD2 | TRBV5-1 | - | CASSLGPSGGANEQFF | TGCGCCAGCAGCTTGGGCCCTAGCGGGGGGGCAAATGAGCAGTTCTTC
TRBJ2-1 | - | TRBV3-1 | - | CASSQGVSGQEENEQFF | TGTGCCAGCAGCCAGGGGGTGTCAGGGCAAGAGGAAAATGAGCAGTTCTTC
TRBJ1-4 | TRBD1 | TRBV27 | - | CASSTGGRYEKLFF | TGTGCCAGCAGCACAGGGGGCCGATATGAAAAACTGTTTTTT
TRBJ2-5 | - | TRBV7-2 | - | CASSIGPKETQYF | TGTGCCAGCAGCATAGGCCCTAAAGAGACCCAGTACTTC
TRBJ2-5 | - | TRBV6-2/TRBV6-3 | - | CASSYSTTLARGPQETQYF | TGTGCCAGCAGTTACTCGACCACGCTGGCCAGGGGACCCCAAGAGACCCAGTACTTC
TRBJ2-7 | - | TRBV6-2/TRBV6-3 | few | CASSPDDLTYEQYF | TGTGCCAGCAGTCCGGACGACTTGACCTACGAGCAGTACTTC
TRBJ2-5 | TRBD2 | TRBV4-3 | - | CASSQDYAGGLQETQYF | TGCGCCAGCAGCCAAGATTACGCGGGGGGACTACAAGAGACCCAGTACTTC
TRBJ2-7 | TRBD2 | TRBV7-2 | few | CASRSGGASYEQYF | TGTGCCAGCAGGAGCGGGGGGGCCTCCTACGAGCAGTACTTC
TRBJ2-7 | TRBD2 | TRBV27 | - | CASRTKPGGTYERYF | TGTGCCAGCCGTACCAAACCCGGGGGGACCTACGAGCGGTACTTC
TRBJ1-5 | - | TRBV20-1 | - | CSAGGDLYNQPQHF | TGCAGTGCAGGCGGGGACCTCTACAATCAGCCCCAGCATTTT
TRBJ2-7 | TRBD1 | TRBV30 | - | CARSDLQGARLYEQYF | TGTGCCCGGAGTGACTTACAGGGGGCACGACTCTACGAGCAGTACTTC
TRBJ1-4 | - | TRBV3-1 | - | CASSQVISSYNEKLFF | TGTGCCAGCAGCCAAGTCATATCCAGTTATAATGAAAAACTGTTTTTT
TRBJ2-6 | - | TRBV2 | - | CASSVGSISGANVLTF | TGTGCCAGCAGTGTCGGTAGCATCTCTGGGGCCAACGTCCTGACTTTC
TRBJ1-4 | TRBD1 | TRBV20-1 | few | CSARDRGQGRVEKLFF | TGCAGTGCTAGAGATCGCGGACAGGGGAGGGTGGAAAAACTGTTTTTT
TRBJ2-1 | TRBD2 | TRBV20-1 | - | CSAPFGGDYNEQFF | TGCAGTGCGCCATTCGGGGGGGATTACAATGAGCAGTTCTTC
TRBJ2-1 | TRBD1 | TRBV5-5 | - | CASSHRTGGGFFSYNEQFF | TGTGCCAGCAGCCATAGGACAGGGGGCGGATTTTTCTCCTACAATGAGCAGTTCTTC
TRBJ2-1 | TRBD1 | TRBV20-1 | few | CSARDDDRENEQFF | TGCAGTGCTAGAGATGATGACAGGGAAAATGAGCAGTTCTTC
TRBJ2-3 | - | TRBV12-3/TRBV12-4 | - | CASSLRPQGLSTDTQYF | TGTGCCAGCAGTCTACGCCCACAGGGCCTTAGCACAGATACGCAGTATTTT
TRBJ2-3 | - | TRBV28 | - | CASRWRGSDTQYF | TGTGCCAGCAGGTGGAGGGGTTCAGATACGCAGTATTTT
TRBJ2-7 | TRBD1 | TRBV18 | many | CASSPGTGAYEQYF | TGTGCCAGCAGCCCCGGGACAGGAGCCTACGAGCAGTACTTC